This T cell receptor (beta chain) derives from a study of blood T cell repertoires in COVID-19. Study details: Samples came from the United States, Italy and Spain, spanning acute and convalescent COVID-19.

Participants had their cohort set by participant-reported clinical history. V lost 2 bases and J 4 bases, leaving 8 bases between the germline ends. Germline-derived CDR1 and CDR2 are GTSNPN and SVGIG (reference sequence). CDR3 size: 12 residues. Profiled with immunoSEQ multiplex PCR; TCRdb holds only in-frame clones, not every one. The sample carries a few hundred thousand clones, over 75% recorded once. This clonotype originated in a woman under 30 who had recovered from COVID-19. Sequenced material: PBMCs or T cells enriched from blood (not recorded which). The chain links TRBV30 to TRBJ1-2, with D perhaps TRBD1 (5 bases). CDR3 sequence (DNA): TGTGCCTGGAGTCAAGGGGCCTATGGCTACACCTTC. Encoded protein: CAWSQGAYGYTF.